This TCR beta chain was identified in a study of T cells in Graves' hyperthyroidism and ophthalmopathy. The CDR3 sequence is 14 residues long. Per the germline V gene, CDR1 is SEHNR and CDR2 is FQNEAQ (reference sequence). V lost 5 bases and J lost 5, with 10 bases in between. TCR beta CDR3 regions were amplified from RNA transcripts. First-round RT-PCR of the TCR CDR3 relied on the HTBI primer set. TCRdb reprocessed the multiplex PCR reads via MiXCR and lists one record per CDR3 protein. This sample carries 96,000 or so distinct CDR3 sequences, approximately 56% of them seen once, and the ten largest clones take 25% to 30%. There are many counts of this clonotype.

Source material: blood. The V call is TRBV7-9, the J call TRBJ1-6, with D maybe TRBD1 (6 bases). The origin of this receptor is a woman aged 40 to 50 with Graves' hyperthyroidism. For the CDR3, the DNA is TGTGCCAGCAGCCTAAGGGGGAATAATTCACCCCTCCACTTT. Translation gives CASSLRGNNSPLHF. Full variable domain (outside the CDR3, taken from reference TRBV7-9 and TRBJ1-6): DTGVSQNPRHKITKRGQNVTFRCDPISEHNRLYWYRQTLGQGPEFLTYFQNEAQLEKSRLLSDRFSAERPKGSFSTLEIQRTEQGDSAMYLCASSLRGNNSPLHFGNGTRLTVT.